Listed below are T cell receptor beta chains from one sample, sequenced in a study of blood T cell repertoires in COVID-19. Measured with immunoSEQ multiplex PCR; TCRdb has only the in-frame clones, and not every one. The sample yields roughly 67,000 clones, approximately 95% seen once. The sequencing sample was made of peripheral blood. The receptors shown here come from a man between 70 and 80 years old with active COVID-19. CDR3s include the opening cysteine and the closing phenylalanine or tryptophan. D genes are given only for firm matches. Clone size, where shown, is once, few, many, or a class for clones that have expanded.

D | J | V | size | DNA | CDR3
TRBD1 | TRBJ2-1 | TRBV3-1/TRBV3-2 | few | TGTGCCAGCAGCCAAGGGACAGGGAGGCCTTATCTTTACAATGAGCAGTTCTTC | CASSQGTGRPYLYNEQFF
TRBD1 | TRBJ2-2 | TRBV5-4 | once | TGTGCCAGCAGCCCGAACAGGGGGGCGAACACCGGGGAGCTGTTTTTT | CASSPNRGANTGELFF
TRBD1 | TRBJ1-3 | TRBV3-1/TRBV3-2 | . | TGTGCCAGCAGCCCTACAGGGGGAGCGTCTGGAAACACCATATATTTT | CASSPTGGASGNTIYF
TRBD1 | TRBJ2-1 | TRBV5-1 | . | TGCGCCACTGGCCGGGACAGAGGAAACAATGAGCAGTTCTTC | CATGRDRGNNEQFF
. | TRBJ1-2 | TRBV28 | . | TGTGCAGCGGGCGGAACTAACTATGGCTACACCTTC | CAAGGTNYGYTF
TRBD2 | TRBJ2-2 | TRBV5-4 | . | TGTGCCAGCAGCTCTAGCGGGGGTTTCTTCGGGGAGCTGTTTTTT | CASSSSGGFFGELFF
. | TRBJ2-6 | TRBV10-3 | . | TGTGCCAGCATGACAGCCTCTGGGGCCAACGTCCTGACTTTC | CASMTASGANVLTF
TRBD1 | TRBJ1-1 | TRBV9 | few | TGTGCCAGGAGGGGACAGGCCGGCACTGAAGCTTTCTTT | CARRGQAGTEAFF
. | TRBJ1-2 | TRBV6-2/TRBV6-3 | . | TGTGCCAGCAGTTACCTCCCGTTGGGGCCGACCTATGGCTACACCTTC | CASSYLPLGPTYGYTF
. | TRBJ2-3 | TRBV6-2/TRBV6-3 | once | TGTGCCAGCAGCCGCGGAGGCAGCACAGATACGCAGTATTTT | CASSRGGSTDTQYF
. | TRBJ1-2 | TRBV5-1 | . | TGCGCCAGCAGCTGGAACGACATTAACTATGGCTACACCTTC | CASSWNDINYGYTF
. | TRBJ1-4 | TRBV29-1 | . | TGCAGCATCGGACAGCGTAATGAAAAACTGTTTTTT | CSIGQRNEKLFF
TRBD2 | TRBJ2-1 | TRBV10-3 | . | TGTGCCATCACCCAAGGGACTAGCGGGGGAGTTGAGCAGTTCTTC | CAITQGTSGGVEQFF
. | TRBJ2-2 | TRBV2 | . | TGTGCCAGCAGTGTGGAAAGGGCGGGTACCGGGGAGCTGTTTTTT | CASSVERAGTGELFF
TRBD1 | TRBJ1-2 | TRBV24-1 | . | TGTGCCACCAGTGACCCGGGACAGGGGGCTGGCTACACCTTC | CATSDPGQGAGYTF
TRBD1 | TRBJ2-5 | TRBV7-9 | . | TGTGCCAGCAGCCTCGGGACAGGGGATTGGGAGACCCAGTACTTC | CASSLGTGDWETQYF
TRBD1 | TRBJ2-2 | TRBV18 | . | TGTGCCAGCTCACAGGGGACAGTGAGCACCGGGGAGCTGTTTTTT | CASSQGTVSTGELFF
TRBD1 | TRBJ1-2 | TRBV6-5 | . | TGTGCCAGCACCGCGACAGGGGGCGCAGGTGGCTACACCTTC | CASTATGGAGGYTF
. | TRBJ2-5 | TRBV2 | . | TGTGCCAGCAGTCCCGAGGTAGCCGAGACCCAGTACTTC | CASSPEVAETQYF
. | TRBJ1-1 | TRBV7-2 | . | TGTGCCAGCAGCTTCACATCCTTGGACACTGAAGCTTTCTTT | CASSFTSLDTEAFF
. | TRBJ2-7 | TRBV4-3 | . | TGCGCCAGCAGCTACGACAGATCCTACGAGCAGTACTTC | CASSYDRSYEQYF
TRBD1 | TRBJ2-5 | TRBV15 | . | TGTGCCACCAGCAGAGTAGGGACAGGGGAAGAGACCCAGTACTTC | CATSRVGTGEETQYF
. | TRBJ2-1 | TRBV9 | once | TGTGCCAGCAGCGTAAGGTGGGCGGGCGGTACCTACAATGAGCAGTTCTTC | CASSVRWAGGTYNEQFF
. | TRBJ1-3 | TRBV28 | . | TGTGCCACCATTAGGACAGATACTAGAAACACCATATATTTT | CATIRTDTRNTIYF
. | TRBJ2-1 | TRBV5-3 | . | TGTGCCAGAAGCTTGGCCTCAGCCACGGGGAGGAACGGGAATGAGCAGTTCTTC | CARSLASATGRNGNEQFF
TRBD1 | TRBJ1-2 | TRBV5-1 | . | TGCGCCAGCAGACCGTCTGGACAGGAGACCTATGGCTACACCTTC | CASRPSGQETYGYTF
. | TRBJ2-5 | TRBV7-9 | . | TGTGCCAGCAGCCTCGCTACCAAAATCGGGACCCAGTACTTC | CASSLATKIGTQYF
TRBD2 | TRBJ2-2 | TRBV19 | . | TGTGCCAGTATTCTGCCGGGGGGCACCGGGGAGCTGTTTTTT | CASILPGGTGELFF